The 23 T cell receptor beta chains below come from one sample, sequenced in a study of cytomegalovirus exposure and HLA in healthy donors. The PCR was carried out with 60 Vbeta primers and 13 Jbeta primers. The assay was immunoSEQ multiplex PCR, and TCRdb's table has in-frame clones only and misses some. Its listing shows more than 90,000 clones. The sample was PBMCs. Receptors originate from a man between 25 and 39 years old in good health and CMV-seronegative.

The chain carries TRBV4-2 and TRBJ2-3, with TRBD2 matching over 7 bases. CDR1 is LGHNA and CDR2 is YNFKEQ in the germline V gene. J lost 1 base, V lost 0 bases, and 4 bases had no gene match. The CDR3 length is 16 residues. CDR3 sequence reads: CASSQDGAGGTDTQYF. The CDR3, as DNA: TGTGCCAGCAGCCAAGATGGGGCGGGGGGCACAGATACGCAGTATTTT.

The gene calls are TRBV7-8 and TRBJ2-7; 11 bases line up with TRBD2. Germline assignment: CDR1 SGHVS and CDR2 FQNEAQ. After removal of 3 bases from V and 4 bases from J, the junction contained 14 bases not matched to a gene. CDR3 size: 18 residues. The CDR3 DNA reads as TGTGCCAGCAGCTTGGGAGAGACTAGCGGGGCCGGAATATACGAGCAGTACTTC. Its translation is CASSLGETSGAGIYEQYF. The whole variable domain, filled in from reference TRBV7-8 and TRBJ2-7, reads GAGVSQSPRYKVAKRGQDVALRCDPISGHVSLFWYQQALGQGPEFLTYFQNEAQLDKSGLPSDRFFAERPEGSVSTLKIQRTQQEDSAVYLCASSLGETSGAGIYEQYFGPGTRLTVT.

This rearrangement joins TRBV4-2 to TRBJ1-5, with D tentatively TRBD1 (5 bases). The CDR3 is made up of 16 amino acids. Trimming shortened V by 4 bases and J by 1 base, and 14 bases separated the two germline ends. In germline, CDR1 is LGHNA, CDR2 YNFKEQ. CDR3: CASSLARGGSNQPQHF. CDR3 coding DNA: TGTGCCAGCAGCCTCGCGCGGGGGGGGAGCAATCAGCCCCAGCATTTT.

The chain combines TRBV18 with TRBJ1-2; no definite D call. The CDR3 is made up of 15 amino acids. CDR1 and CDR2 (germline): KGHSH, LQKENI. V was pared by 8 bases and J by 0 bases, with 16 bases between. The CDR3 sequence is CASRPPADANYGYTF. The CDR3 nucleotides read TGTGCCAGCCGGCCCCCAGCGGATGCTAACTATGGCTACACCTTC.

Here the CDR3 DNA reads TGCGCCAGCAGCCAAGAATGGGGCTCCTACGAGCAGTACTTC. Amino acids: CASSQEWGSYEQYF. V and J are TRBV4-1 and TRBJ2-5; the D is unclear. The end of the DNA is better explained by TRBJ2-7, so the J call may be wrong. This CDR3 is 14 amino acids long. CDR1 and CDR2 (germline): MGHRA, YSYEKL.

The chain has TRBV27 and TRBJ2-3; 7 bases fit TRBD2. The J segment lost 4 bases and the V segment lost 7 bases, leaving 8 bases of the junction unmatched. CDR1 is MNHEY and CDR2 is SMNVEV in the germline V gene (reference sequence). The CDR3 is 14 amino acids. CDR3 residues: CASTPRTSPDTQYF. The CDR3 nucleotides are TGTGCCAGCACTCCTCGGACTAGTCCAGATACGCAGTATTTT.

The J gene is TRBJ2-3, the V gene TRBV7-8; D call uncertain. From germline, CDR1 is SGHVS and CDR2 FQNEAQ. Trimming removed 6 bases from V and 4 bases from J, with 8 bases in between. The CDR3 loop spans 12 amino acids. As DNA, the CDR3 is TGTGCCAGCAGTCACGAGCCAGATACGCAGTATTTT. This encodes CASSHEPDTQYF.

The V and J genes are TRBV9 and TRBJ1-3; 9 nucleotides match TRBD1. The V and J ends lost 3 bases and 8 bases, in that order; junction bases with no gene match: 9. The length of the CDR3 is 15 residues. The germline V gene encodes CDR1 SGDLS and CDR2 YYNGEE. CDR3 in amino acids: CASSAFRDRVDTIYF. The CDR3 DNA sequence: TGTGCCAGCAGCGCCTTCCGGGACAGGGTGGACACCATATATTTT.

V usage is TRBV9 and J usage is TRBJ1-1, with a weak D call TRBD1 (5 bases). The V gene lost 4 bases and the J gene lost 0 bases, with 10 bases spanning the gap. Germline V gives CDR1 SGDLS, CDR2 YYNGEE. This CDR3 comprises 14 residues. CDR3 region: CASSSRVMNTEAFF. DNA for the CDR3: TGTGCCAGCAGCTCCAGGGTAATGAACACTGAAGCTTTCTTT.

V and J are TRBV11-2 and TRBJ2-3, with 8 bases identical to TRBD2. CDR1 SGHAT and CDR2 FQNNGV come from the germline V gene. This CDR3 is built from 16 residues. The ends lost 1 base at V and 4 bases at J; junction bases unmatched: 7. CDR3 sequence (DNA): TGTGCCAGCAGCTTAGTGGCGGGGGGAAGTTCAGATACGCAGTATTTT. Residues: CASSLVAGGSSDTQYF.

The chain links TRBV5-1 to TRBJ2-1; 9 positions match TRBD1. V was pared by 4 bases and J by 5 bases, with 7 bases of the junction left unmatched. The length of the CDR3 is 15 residues. Germline lookup yields CDR1 SGHRS and CDR2 YFSETQ. The CDR3, as DNA: TGCGCCAGCAGCCCGGGACAGGGTCCCCACAATGAGCAGTTCTTC. Translating it yields CASSPGQGPHNEQFF.

The V gene is TRBV19, the J gene TRBJ1-1; D is unresolved. CDR1 is LNHDA, CDR2 SQIVND, per germline (reference sequence). Between the trimmed V and J ends, which lost 2 bases and 4 bases, there was a span of 11 bases. The CDR3 loop spans 14 amino acids. This chain's CDR3 is CASSILPGFTEAFF. DNA for the CDR3: TGTGCCAGTAGTATACTGCCCGGTTTCACTGAAGCTTTCTTT.

J is TRBJ2-7 and V is TRBV4-2; perhaps TRBD1 as D (7 bases). V dropped 3 bases and J dropped 4 bases, with 19 bases sitting between them. Germline V gene lookup returns CDR1 LGHNA and CDR2 YNFKEQ. This CDR3 is built from 16 residues. Written as DNA, the CDR3 is TGTGCCAGCAGCCATCCCACCCTGGCAGGGGGGTACGAGCAGTACTTC. It encodes CASSHPTLAGGYEQYF.

The chain has TRBV6-5 and TRBJ2-7; possibly TRBD2 for D (5 bases). The CDR3 is 13 residues long. Germline CDR1 reads MNHEY; CDR2 reads SVGAGI. Between the trimmed V and J ends, which lost 0 bases and 4 bases, there was a span of 7 bases. CDR3 in amino acids: CASSYSEDYEQYF. The CDR3 DNA reads as TGTGCCAGCAGTTACTCGGAGGATTACGAGCAGTACTTC.

This chain connects TRBV6-5 to TRBJ1-1, with D possibly being TRBD1 (5 bases). The germline CDR1 and CDR2 sequences are MNHEY and SVGAGI. The V end lost 4 bases, the J end lost 1 base, and 13 bases lay between the germline ends. The CDR3 is made up of 15 amino acids. In DNA form, the CDR3 reads TGTGCCAGCAGTTTTACGGGGGACCCGAACACTGAAGCTTTCTTT. It specifies CASSFTGDPNTEAFF.

The chain combines TRBV6-6 with TRBJ1-4; D perhaps matches TRBD1 (6 bases). The CDR3 spans 13 residues. The V and J ends lost 5 bases and 5 bases respectively, with 9 bases between them. CDR1 is MNHNY and CDR2 is SVGAGI in the germline V gene (reference sequence). The CDR3 here is CASSRGRNEKLFF. CDR3 bases: TGTGCCAGCAGTAGGGGGAGAAATGAAAAACTGTTTTTT.

V gene TRBV7-9 combines with J gene TRBJ1-1, with 8 bases fitting TRBD1. The CDR3 extends over 15 amino acids. The germline CDR1 and CDR2 sequences are SEHNR and FQNEAQ (reference sequence). Unmatched junction bases numbered 14, after V lost 5 bases and J lost 9 bases. CDR3 sequence: CASSTQTGATFQAFF. CDR3 DNA: TGTGCCAGCAGCACGCAGACAGGGGCGACCTTCCAAGCTTTCTTT.

V usage is TRBV15 and J usage is TRBJ2-7; TRBD2 agrees at 12 bases. The germline CDR1 and CDR2 sequences are LNHNV and YYDKDF (reference sequence). Losses at the gene ends were 0 bases for V and 5 bases for J; bases not matched to a gene: 17. The CDR3 contains 20 residues. The CDR3 DNA sequence: TGTGCCACCAGCAGAGATCTGGCTAGCGGGGGGGCTCTTACACCCAACGAGCAGTACTTC. It yields the protein CATSRDLASGGALTPNEQYF.

In DNA, the CDR3 is TGTGCCAGCAGCTCACACACAGGGGAGACTAATGAAAAACTGTTTTTT. It specifies CASSSHTGETNEKLFF. The chain uses TRBV7-9 and TRBJ1-4, with 7 bases aligning to TRBD1. The CDR3 length is 16 residues. Germline V gene lookup returns CDR1 SEHNR and CDR2 FQNEAQ (reference sequence). V trimming: 4 bases; J trimming: 2 bases; junction bases outside the gene matches: 7.

The V call is TRBV7-9, the J call TRBJ2-1, with unresolved D. The CDR3 is 11 residues long. The germline V and J ends were trimmed by 4 bases and 10 bases, with 8 bases remaining between them. Per germline, CDR1 SEHNR and CDR2 FQNEAQ (reference sequence). The CDR3 loop reads CASSSRWEQFF. CDR3 nucleotides: TGTGCCAGCAGCTCCCGGTGGGAGCAGTTCTTC. The complete variable domain, with remaining parts taken from reference TRBV7-9 and TRBJ2-1, reads DTGVSQNPRHKITKRGQNVTFRCDPISEHNRLYWYRQTLGQGPEFLTYFQNEAQLEKSRLLSDRFSAERPKGSFSTLEIQRTEQGDSAMYLCASSSRWEQFFGPGTRLTVL.

The chain carries TRBV7-7 and TRBJ1-3; D is uncertain. Trimming shortened V by 6 bases and J by 0 bases, and 15 bases separated the two germline ends. Germline V gene data show CDR1 as SSHAT and CDR2 as FNYEAQ (reference sequence). This CDR3 has 16 residues. This CDR3 reads CASSPGRGVSGNTIYF. CDR3 DNA: TGTGCCAGCAGTCCCGGCCGAGGAGTCTCTGGAAACACCATATATTTT. Complete variable domain (other parts from reference TRBV7-7 and TRBJ1-3): GAGVSQSPRYKVTKRGQDVTLRCDPISSHATLYWYQQALGQGPEFLTYFNYEAQPDKSGLPSDRFSAERPEGSISTLTIQRTEQRDSAMYRCASSPGRGVSGNTIYFGEGSWLTVV.

This chain uses TRBV7-9 with TRBJ1-2; 8 bases fit TRBD1. Germline V lookup: CDR1 SEHNR, CDR2 FQNEAQ (reference sequence). The V segment lost 1 base and the J segment 1 base; nucleotides outside the gene matches: 2. This CDR3 has 15 residues. Here the CDR3 DNA reads TGTGCCAGCAGCTTAGGACAGGGGCGTAACTATGGCTACACCTTC. Its protein product is CASSLGQGRNYGYTF.

The genes are TRBV7-9 and TRBJ1-6; D ambiguous. The CDR3 runs 14 residues. Germline V gene lookup returns CDR1 SEHNR and CDR2 FQNEAQ (reference sequence). Trimming left V 0 bases short and J 7 bases short, with 7 bases between. CDR3 amino acids: CASSLAQRNSPLHF. The CDR3, as DNA: TGTGCCAGCAGCTTAGCCCAGCGCAATTCACCCCTCCACTTT.